What follows are 27 T cell receptor beta chains derived from one specimen sequenced in a study of T cell changes during pregnancy in multiple sclerosis. Produced via immunoSEQ multiplex PCR; TCRdb's table is partial and in-frame only. The sample has some 70,000 clones; about nine tenths are singletons. This sample comprised peripheral blood, obtained in the first trimester of pregnancy. The receptors shown here come from a female donor with multiple sclerosis, enrolled in a pregnancy study.

Here the CDR3 reads CASSYYHPTGWSEAFF. As DNA, the CDR3 is TGTGCCAGCAGTTACTACCACCCGACAGGGTGGTCTGAAGCTTTCTTT. The rearrangement uses TRBV6-5 and TRBJ1-1; 7 bases are shared with TRBD1. After removal of 1 base from V and 6 bases from J, the junction contained 11 bases not matched to a gene. Germline V gene data show CDR1 as MNHEY and CDR2 as SVGAGI. CDR3 length: 16 residues.

The V gene is TRBV6-5, the J gene TRBJ2-2; 8 positions match TRBD1. Trimming at V came to 2 bases and at J to 4 bases, leaving 0 bases not matched to a gene. Germline-derived CDR1 and CDR2 are MNHEY and SVGAGI. The CDR3 length is 14 residues. The CDR3 coding sequence is TGTGCCAGCAGTTACACAGGGGGCACCGGGGAGCTGTTTTTT. Translation gives CASSYTGGTGELFF.

The chain uses TRBV5-4 and TRBJ2-7; D may be TRBD1 (6 bases). CDR3 length equals 14 residues. Trimming shortened V by 2 bases and J by 5 bases, and 14 bases separated the two germline ends. The germline V gene has CDR1 SGHNT and CDR2 YYREEE (reference sequence). The CDR3 region is CASSLPGAVDEQYF. CDR3 sequence (DNA): TGTGCCAGCAGCTTACCAGGGGCCGTCGACGAGCAGTACTTC.

CDR3 protein: CASSRQTSGRTDTQYF. CDR3 DNA: TGTGCCAGCAGCCGCCAAACTAGCGGGAGAACAGATACGCAGTATTTT. V gene TRBV5-4 combines with J gene TRBJ2-3; 11 bases are a match to TRBD2. Germline values: CDR1 SGHNT, CDR2 YYREEE (reference sequence). With V trimmed by 4 bases and J by 3 bases, 7 bases remained unmatched. The CDR3 has 16 amino acids.

This chain links TRBV7-9 with TRBJ2-1; a possible D gene is TRBD1 (5 bases). The CDR3 has 11 residues. Trimming left V 5 bases short and J 10 bases short, with 9 bases between. Germline V gene sequence: CDR1 SEHNR, CDR2 FQNEAQ (reference sequence). Written as DNA, the CDR3 is TGTGCCAGCAGCATCCGACAGGAGCAGTTCTTC. Translated, it gives CASSIRQEQFF. Full variable domain (missing parts from reference TRBV7-9 and TRBJ2-1): DTGVSQNPRHKITKRGQNVTFRCDPISEHNRLYWYRQTLGQGPEFLTYFQNEAQLEKSRLLSDRFSAERPKGSFSTLEIQRTEQGDSAMYLCASSIRQEQFFGPGTRLTVL.

The chain links TRBV20-1 to TRBJ1-1, with unresolved D. In germline, CDR1 is DFQATT, CDR2 SNEGSKA (reference sequence). V lost 3 bases, J lost 6 bases, and 5 bases lay in between. This CDR3 is built from 10 residues. This chain's CDR3 is CSASPSEAFF. The CDR3 coding sequence is TGCAGTGCTAGTCCGTCTGAAGCTTTCTTT.

The chain uses TRBV18 and TRBJ2-7; 8 positions agree with TRBD2. Trimming took 3 bases from V and 0 from J; bases not matched to a gene: 4. CDR3 length: 15 amino acids. CDR1 and CDR2 from the germline V gene are KGHSH and LQKENI. In nucleotides, the CDR3 is TGTGCCAGCTCACCCCCGGGGGGGAGCTCCTACGAGCAGTACTTC. Its protein product is CASSPPGGSSYEQYF.

The chain employs TRBV27 and TRBJ1-2; 7 bases align to TRBD1. This CDR3 spans 14 amino acids. The germline V gene has CDR1 MNHEY and CDR2 SMNVEV (reference sequence). Germline trimming cut 5 bases from V and 3 bases from J; bases unmatched to any gene: 6. Here the CDR3 reads CASSPATGHYGYTF. The DNA for the CDR3 is TGTGCCAGCAGTCCGGCGACAGGGCACTATGGCTACACCTTC.

The DNA for the CDR3 is TGTGCCAGCAGCTTTACAGGATACAACTATGGCTACACCTTC. It specifies CASSFTGYNYGYTF. The chain uses TRBV5-6 and TRBJ1-2, with a possible D match to TRBD1 (5 bases). This CDR3 comprises 14 residues. Looked up from germline, CDR1 is SGHDT and CDR2 is YYEEEE. V lost 2 bases, J lost 2 bases, and 10 bases lay in between.

The rearrangement uses TRBV6-6 and TRBJ1-3, with 8 bases that match TRBD1. V trimming: 6 bases; J trimming: 0 bases; junction bases outside the gene matches: 4. There are 15 residues in the CDR3. CDR1 is MNHNY, CDR2 SVGAGI, per germline (reference sequence). The CDR3 spells CASRGTGSSGNTIYF. CDR3 coding DNA: TGTGCCAGCAGAGGGACAGGAAGCTCTGGAAACACCATATATTTT.

In its sample, this clone was seen once. This chain joins TRBV6-5 and TRBJ2-1, with 7 bases fitting TRBD1. Germline V gene sequence: CDR1 MNHEY, CDR2 SVGAGI. This CDR3 spans 14 amino acids. Germline trimming cut 6 bases from V and 6 bases from J; bases unmatched to any gene: 8. The CDR3 bases are TGTGCCAGCAGGTACACAGGGGAAGGCAATGAGCAGTTCTTC. The encoded protein is CASRYTGEGNEQFF.

This chain joins TRBV5-1 and TRBJ2-7, with D perhaps matching TRBD2 (5 bases). The CDR3 extends over 14 amino acids. The V end was cut by 0 bases, the J end by 1 base, with 8 bases between. Germline V gene data show CDR1 as SGHRS and CDR2 as YFSETQ. The CDR3 loop reads CASSLDGGSYEQYF. CDR3 DNA sequence: TGCGCCAGCAGCTTGGATGGCGGGTCCTACGAGCAGTACTTC.

The V and J genes are TRBV10-2 and TRBJ2-5; 10 positions match TRBD1. The V segment lost 4 bases and the J segment 5 bases; nucleotides outside the gene matches: 7. There are 15 residues in the CDR3. Per germline, CDR1 WSHSY and CDR2 SAAADI. The CDR3 loop reads CASSARTGGVETQYF. The DNA for the CDR3 is TGCGCCAGCAGTGCTAGGACAGGGGGTGTGGAGACCCAGTACTTC.

This sequence joins TRBV6-5 and TRBJ1-6; a weak D match, TRBD1 (5 bases). The germline gives CDR1 MNHEY, CDR2 SVGAGI. This CDR3 is built from 12 residues. The ends were cut back, 5 bases at V and 7 bases at J, with 6 bases in the middle. CDR3 in DNA: TGTGCCAGCAGTCACAGGAATTCACCCCTCCACTTT. It translates to CASSHRNSPLHF.

The J gene is TRBJ1-5, the V gene TRBV2; D gene unclear. CDR3 length: 13 amino acids. From germline, CDR1 is SNHLY and CDR2 FYNNEI. Trimming shortened V by 9 bases and J by 7 bases, and 16 bases separated the two germline ends. CDR3 region: CASSQEGSQPQHF. The CDR3 DNA sequence: TGTGCCAGTTCTCAGGAAGGCAGCCAGCCCCAGCATTTT.

V is TRBV19 and J is TRBJ2-7, with TRBD2 identical over 8 bases. The trim removed 3 bases at V and 3 bases at J, leaving 4 bases unmatched. CDR1 and CDR2 (germline): LNHDA, SQIVND (reference sequence). There are 14 residues in the CDR3. CDR3 bases: TGTGCCAGTAGTATTCGAGCGGGAGACTACGAGCAGTACTTC. As protein: CASSIRAGDYEQYF.

The gene calls are TRBV7-6 and TRBJ2-5; no firm D call. The CDR3 runs to 13 residues. The germline V gene encodes CDR1 SGHVS and CDR2 FNYEAQ. Trimming removed 8 bases from V and 1 base from J, with 11 bases in between. The CDR3 nucleotides are TGTGCCAGCTCGCCAGGCCGCCAAGAGACCCAGTACTTC. Translated, it gives CASSPGRQETQYF.

The V and J genes are TRBV5-1 and TRBJ2-1; 12 nucleotides agree with TRBD2. V dropped 0 bases and J dropped 10; count of bases not matched to a gene: 11. Germline V gene sequence: CDR1 SGHRS, CDR2 YFSETQ. The CDR3 sequence is 17 residues long. Written as DNA, the CDR3 is TGCGCCAGCAGCTTGGGTCTAGCGGGAGGGACCCTAGGAGAGCAGTTCTTC. Translating it yields CASSLGLAGGTLGEQFF.

This clone appeared a single time. The chain employs TRBV9 and TRBJ1-5; no reliable D call. V lost 4 bases and J lost 0, with 8 bases in between. Per the germline V gene, CDR1 is SGDLS and CDR2 is YYNGEE. The CDR3 totals 14 residues. CDR3 DNA sequence: TGTGCCAGCAGCTTAACGGGTAGCAATCAGCCCCAGCATTTT. Encoded protein: CASSLTGSNQPQHF.

V usage is TRBV2 and J usage is TRBJ1-5; 8 bases line up with TRBD1. Germline values: CDR1 SNHLY, CDR2 FYNNEI. V gave up 6 bases and J gave up 1 base; unmatched junction bases: 2. The CDR3 is 14 amino acids. CDR3 DNA: TGTGCCAGCAGATGGACAGGGAGCAATCAGCCCCAGCATTTT. It yields the protein CASRWTGSNQPQHF.

This clone has a single count. V is TRBV28 and J is TRBJ1-2, with a weak D call TRBD1 (5 bases). The CDR3 runs 13 residues. V was clipped by 3 bases and J by 4 bases, with 9 bases between them. CDR1 is MDHEN, CDR2 SYDVKM, per germline. DNA for the CDR3: TGTGCCAGCAGTTTGGGGCAGTTCTATGGCTACACCTTC. Amino acid sequence: CASSLGQFYGYTF.

This clone appeared a single time. V and J are TRBV20-1 and TRBJ2-5; D not resolved. The CDR3 totals 10 residues. The V gene's germline CDR1 is DFQATT and CDR2 SNEGSKA (reference sequence). The V end lost 5 bases, the J end lost 4 bases, and 5 bases lay between the germline ends. The CDR3 bases are TGCAGTGCTCTCGGAGAGACCCAGTACTTC. This translates into CSALGETQYF.

The chain has TRBV9 and TRBJ1-5; D uncertain. Trimming shortened V by 0 bases and J by 3 bases, and 7 bases separated the two germline ends. Germline assignment: CDR1 SGDLS and CDR2 YYNGEE. The CDR3 loop spans 14 amino acids. In nucleotides, the CDR3 is TGTGCCAGCAGCGTAGGGCCTTACAATCAGCCCCAGCATTTT. It translates to CASSVGPYNQPQHF.

This clone was counted a single time. The chain links TRBV9 to TRBJ1-3; D is ambiguous. The germline V and J ends were trimmed by 0 bases and 0 bases, with 16 bases remaining between them. From germline, CDR1 is SGDLS and CDR2 YYNGEE. CDR3 length equals 18 residues. The CDR3 DNA is TGTGCCAGCAGCGTAGAGCCCAGAAAGGAGAGCTCTGGAAACACCATATATTTT. Translating it yields CASSVEPRKESSGNTIYF. The whole variable domain, remainder taken from reference TRBV9 and TRBJ1-3, is DSGVTQTPKHLITATGQRVTLRCSPRSGDLSVYWYQQSLDQGLQFLIQYYNGEERAKGNILERFSAQQFPDLHSELNLSSLELGDSALYFCASSVEPRKESSGNTIYFGEGSWLTVV.

V usage is TRBV5-6 and J usage is TRBJ1-2; 11 bases align to TRBD1. Germline CDR1 reads SGHDT; CDR2 reads YYEEEE. CDR3 length: 15 amino acids. V shed 2 bases, J shed 4 bases, and the junction held 4 bases outside the gene matches. The CDR3 coding sequence is TGTGCCAGCAGCTTCGGGACAGGGGGAATCTATGGCTACACCTTC. It translates to CASSFGTGGIYGYTF. The full variable domain, in which reference TRBV5-6 and TRBJ1-2 provide the parts outside the CDR3, is DAGVTQSPTHLIKTRGQQVTLRCSPKSGHDTVSWYQQALGQGPQFIFQYYEEEERQRGNFPDRFSGHQFPNYSSELNVNALLLGDSALYLCASSFGTGGIYGYTFGSGTRLTVV.

This clone was seen a single time. The CDR3 DNA sequence: TGTGCCAGCAGCGTAGCGACAGGGGACATCTACGAGCAGTACTTC. The encoded protein is CASSVATGDIYEQYF. J is TRBJ2-7 and V is TRBV9; 8 bases map to TRBD1. Per the germline V gene, CDR1 is SGDLS and CDR2 is YYNGEE. The CDR3 loop spans 15 amino acids. V lost 0 bases, J lost 3 bases, and 5 bases stayed unmatched.

V usage is TRBV7-8 and J usage is TRBJ2-7, with TRBD2 matching over 14 bases. The CDR3 is made up of 16 amino acids. CDR1 is SGHVS and CDR2 is FQNEAQ in the germline V gene. After removal of 5 bases from V and 3 bases from J, the junction contained 6 bases not matched to a gene. Here the CDR3 DNA reads TGTGCCAGCAGCACCGGGACTAGCGGGGGAGACTACGAGCAGTACTTC. Translating it yields CASSTGTSGGDYEQYF.